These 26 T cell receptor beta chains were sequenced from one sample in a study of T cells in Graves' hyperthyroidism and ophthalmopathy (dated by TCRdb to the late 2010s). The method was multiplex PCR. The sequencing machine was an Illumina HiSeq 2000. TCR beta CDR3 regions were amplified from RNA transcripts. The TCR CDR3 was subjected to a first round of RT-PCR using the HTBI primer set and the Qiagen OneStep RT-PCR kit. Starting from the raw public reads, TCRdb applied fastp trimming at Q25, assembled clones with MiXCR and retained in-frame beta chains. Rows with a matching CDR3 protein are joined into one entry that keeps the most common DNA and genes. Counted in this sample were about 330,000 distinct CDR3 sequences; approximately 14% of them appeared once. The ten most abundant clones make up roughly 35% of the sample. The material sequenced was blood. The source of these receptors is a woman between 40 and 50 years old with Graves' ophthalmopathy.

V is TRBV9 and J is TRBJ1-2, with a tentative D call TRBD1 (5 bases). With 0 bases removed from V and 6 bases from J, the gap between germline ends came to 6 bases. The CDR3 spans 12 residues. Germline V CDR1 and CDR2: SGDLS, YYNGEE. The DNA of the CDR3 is TGTGCCAGCAGCGTAGTGGGGGATGGCTACACCTTC. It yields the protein CASSVVGDGYTF.

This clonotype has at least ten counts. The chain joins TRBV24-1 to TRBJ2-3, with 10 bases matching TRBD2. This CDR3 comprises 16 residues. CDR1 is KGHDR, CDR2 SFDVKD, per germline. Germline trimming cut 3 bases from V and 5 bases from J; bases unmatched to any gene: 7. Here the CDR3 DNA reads TGTGCCACCAGTGATATAAGCGGGGGGGCCGTAGATACGCAGTATTTT. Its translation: CATSDISGGAVDTQYF.

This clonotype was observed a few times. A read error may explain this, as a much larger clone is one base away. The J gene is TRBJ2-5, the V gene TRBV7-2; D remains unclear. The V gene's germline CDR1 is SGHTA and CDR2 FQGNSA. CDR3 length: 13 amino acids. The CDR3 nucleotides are TGTGCCAGCAGCTGGCTGGGTGTAGAGGCCCAGTACTTC. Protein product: CASSWLGVEAQYF. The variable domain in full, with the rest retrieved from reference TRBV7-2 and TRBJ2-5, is GAGVSQSPSNKVTEKGKDVELRCDPISGHTALYWYRQSLGQGLEFLIYFQGNSAPDKSGLPSDRFSAERTGGSVSTLTIQRTQQEDSAVYLCASSWLGVEAQYFGPGTRLLVL.

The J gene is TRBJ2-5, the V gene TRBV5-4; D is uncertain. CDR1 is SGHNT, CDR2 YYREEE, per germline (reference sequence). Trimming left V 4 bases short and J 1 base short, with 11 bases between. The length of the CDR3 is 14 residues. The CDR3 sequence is CASSTGSGQETQYF. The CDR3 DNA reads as TGTGCCAGCAGCACCGGGTCCGGCCAAGAGACCCAGTACTTC. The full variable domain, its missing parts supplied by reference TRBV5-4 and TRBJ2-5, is ETGVTQSPTHLIKTRGQQVTLRCSSQSGHNTVSWYQQALGQGPQFIFQYYREEENGRGNFPPRFSGLQFPNYSSELNVNALELDDSALYLCASSTGSGQETQYFGPGTRLLVL.

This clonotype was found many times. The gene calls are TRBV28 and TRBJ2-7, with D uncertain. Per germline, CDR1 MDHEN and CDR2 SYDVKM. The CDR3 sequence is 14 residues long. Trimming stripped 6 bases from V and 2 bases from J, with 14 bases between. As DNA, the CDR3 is TGTGCCAGCAGACATTCTAGGCCCCCCTACGAGCAGTACTTC. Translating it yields CASRHSRPPYEQYF. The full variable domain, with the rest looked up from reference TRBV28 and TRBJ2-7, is DVKVTQSSRYLVKRTGEKVFLECVQDMDHENMFWYRQDPGLGLRLIYFSYDVKMKEKGDIPEGYSVSREKKERFSLILESASTNQTSMYLCASRHSRPPYEQYFGPGTRLTVT.

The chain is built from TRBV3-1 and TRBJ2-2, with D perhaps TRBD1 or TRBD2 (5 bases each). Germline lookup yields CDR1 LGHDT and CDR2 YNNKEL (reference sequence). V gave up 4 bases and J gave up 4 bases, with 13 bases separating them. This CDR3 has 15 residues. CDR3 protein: CASSLRDQSTGELFF. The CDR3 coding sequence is TGTGCCAGCAGCCTCCGGGACCAAAGCACCGGGGAGCTGTTTTTT. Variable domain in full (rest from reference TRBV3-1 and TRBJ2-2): DTAVSQTPKYLVTQMGNDKSIKCEQNLGHDTMYWYKQDSKKFLKIMFSYNNKELIINETVPNRFSPKSPDKAHLNLHINSLELGDSAVYFCASSLRDQSTGELFFGEGSRLTVL.

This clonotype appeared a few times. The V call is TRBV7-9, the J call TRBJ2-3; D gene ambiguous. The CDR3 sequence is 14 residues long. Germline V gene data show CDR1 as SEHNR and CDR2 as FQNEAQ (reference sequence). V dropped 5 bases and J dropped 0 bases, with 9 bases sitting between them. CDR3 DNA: TGTGCCAGCAGCCCTGTGGCTAGCACAGATACGCAGTATTTT. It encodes CASSPVASTDTQYF.

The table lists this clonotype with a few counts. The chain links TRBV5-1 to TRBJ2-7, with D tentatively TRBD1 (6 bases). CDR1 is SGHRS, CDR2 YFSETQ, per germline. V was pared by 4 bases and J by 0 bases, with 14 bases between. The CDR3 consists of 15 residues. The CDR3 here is CASSPRDTSSYEQYF. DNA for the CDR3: TGCGCCAGCAGCCCCCGGGACACGAGCTCCTACGAGCAGTACTTC. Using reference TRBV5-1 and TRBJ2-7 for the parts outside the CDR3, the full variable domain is KAGVTQTPRYLIKTRGQQVTLSCSPISGHRSVSWYQQTPGQGLQFLFEYFSETQRNKGNFPGRFSGRQFSNSRSEMNVSTLELGDSALYLCASSPRDTSSYEQYFGPGTRLTVT.

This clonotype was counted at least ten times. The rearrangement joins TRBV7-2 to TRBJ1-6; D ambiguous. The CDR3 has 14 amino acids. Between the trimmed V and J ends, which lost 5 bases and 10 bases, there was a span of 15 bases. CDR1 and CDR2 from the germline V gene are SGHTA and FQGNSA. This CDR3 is CASSLTPSGSPLHF. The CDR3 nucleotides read TGTGCCAGCAGCCTGACACCGTCGGGGTCACCCCTCCACTTT.

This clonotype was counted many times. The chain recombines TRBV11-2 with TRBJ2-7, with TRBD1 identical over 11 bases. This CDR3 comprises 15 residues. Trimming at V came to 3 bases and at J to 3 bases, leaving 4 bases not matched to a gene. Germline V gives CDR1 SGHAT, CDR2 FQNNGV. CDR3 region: CASSFYGTGGYEQYF. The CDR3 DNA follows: TGTGCCAGCAGCTTTTATGGGACAGGGGGCTACGAGCAGTACTTC.

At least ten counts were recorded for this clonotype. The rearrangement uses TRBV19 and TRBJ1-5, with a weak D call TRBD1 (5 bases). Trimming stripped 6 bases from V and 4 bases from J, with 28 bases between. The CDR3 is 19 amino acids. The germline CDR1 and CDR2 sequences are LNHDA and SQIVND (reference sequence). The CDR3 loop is CASSQGVGRGSPENQPQHF. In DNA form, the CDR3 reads TGTGCCAGTAGCCAGGGCGTGGGCCGCGGCTCCCCGGAGAATCAGCCCCAGCATTTT.

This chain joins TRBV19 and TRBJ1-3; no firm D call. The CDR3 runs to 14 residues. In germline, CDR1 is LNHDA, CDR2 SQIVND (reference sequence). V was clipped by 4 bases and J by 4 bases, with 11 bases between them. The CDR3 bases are TGTGCCAGTAGTAACGCCGGTACAGGAAACACCATATATTTT. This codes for CASSNAGTGNTIYF.

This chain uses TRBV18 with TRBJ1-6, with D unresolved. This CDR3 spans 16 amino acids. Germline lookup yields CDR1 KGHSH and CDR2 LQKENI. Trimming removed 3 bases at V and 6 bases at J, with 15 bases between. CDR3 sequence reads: CASSPGVTTSNSPLHF. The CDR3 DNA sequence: TGTGCCAGCTCACCCGGCGTCACAACTTCTAATTCACCCCTCCACTTT.

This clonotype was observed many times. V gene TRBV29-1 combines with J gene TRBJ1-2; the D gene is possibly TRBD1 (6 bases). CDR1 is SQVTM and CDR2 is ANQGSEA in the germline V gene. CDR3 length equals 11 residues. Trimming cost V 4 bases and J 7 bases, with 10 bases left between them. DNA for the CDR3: TGCAGCGTTGGTACAGGGAGTGGCTACACCTTC. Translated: CSVGTGSGYTF.

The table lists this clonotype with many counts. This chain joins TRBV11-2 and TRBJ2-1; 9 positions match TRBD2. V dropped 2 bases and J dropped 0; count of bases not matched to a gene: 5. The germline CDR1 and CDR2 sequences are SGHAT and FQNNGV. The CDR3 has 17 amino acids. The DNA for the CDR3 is TGTGCCAGCAGCTTACTAGCGGGACCGAGCTCCTACAATGAGCAGTTCTTC. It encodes CASSLLAGPSSYNEQFF. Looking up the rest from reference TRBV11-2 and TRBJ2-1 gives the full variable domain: EAGVAQSPRYKIIEKRQSVAFWCNPISGHATLYWYQQILGQGPKLLIQFQNNGVVDDSQLPKDRFSAERLKGVDSTLKIQPAKLEDSAVYLCASSLLAGPSSYNEQFFGPGTRLTVL.

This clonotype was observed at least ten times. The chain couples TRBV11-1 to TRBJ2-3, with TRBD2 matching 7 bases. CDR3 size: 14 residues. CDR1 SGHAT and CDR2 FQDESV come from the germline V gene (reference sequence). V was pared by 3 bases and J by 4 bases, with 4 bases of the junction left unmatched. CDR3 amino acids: CASSLRELADTQYF. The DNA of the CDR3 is TGTGCCAGCAGCTTGCGGGAGTTGGCAGATACGCAGTATTTT.

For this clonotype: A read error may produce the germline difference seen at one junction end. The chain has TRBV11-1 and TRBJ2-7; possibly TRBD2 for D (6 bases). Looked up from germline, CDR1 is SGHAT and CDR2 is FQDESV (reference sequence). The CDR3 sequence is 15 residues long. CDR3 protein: CASSLQAGAGYERYF. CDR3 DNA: TGTGCCAGCAGCTTACAGGCGGGTGCGGGGTACGAGCGGTACTTC. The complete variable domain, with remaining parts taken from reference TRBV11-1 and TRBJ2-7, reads EAEVAQSPRYKITEKSQAVAFWCDPISGHATLYWYRQILGQGPELLVQFQDESVVDDSQLPKDRFSAERLKGVDSTLKIQPAELGDSAMYLCASSLQAGAGYERYFGPGTRLTVT.

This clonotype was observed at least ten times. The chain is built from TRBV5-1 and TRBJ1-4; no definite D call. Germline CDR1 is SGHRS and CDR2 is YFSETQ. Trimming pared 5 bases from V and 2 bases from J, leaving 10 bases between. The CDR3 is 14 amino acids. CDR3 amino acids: CASRHGSTNEKLFF. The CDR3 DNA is TGCGCCAGCAGGCACGGATCCACTAATGAAAAACTGTTTTTT.

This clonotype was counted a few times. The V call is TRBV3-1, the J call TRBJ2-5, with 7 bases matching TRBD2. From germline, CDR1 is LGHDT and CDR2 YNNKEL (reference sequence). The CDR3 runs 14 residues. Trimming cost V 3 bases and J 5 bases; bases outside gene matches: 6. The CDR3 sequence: CASSQGRGMETQYF. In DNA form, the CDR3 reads TGTGCCAGCAGCCAGGGGCGGGGGATGGAGACCCAGTACTTC.

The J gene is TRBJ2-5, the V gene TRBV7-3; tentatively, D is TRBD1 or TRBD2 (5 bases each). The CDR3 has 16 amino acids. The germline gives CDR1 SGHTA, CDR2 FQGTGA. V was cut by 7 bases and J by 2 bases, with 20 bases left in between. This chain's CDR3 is CASNASGTADQETQYF. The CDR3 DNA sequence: TGTGCCAGCAACGCGTCCGGGACGGCCGATCAAGAGACCCAGTACTTC.

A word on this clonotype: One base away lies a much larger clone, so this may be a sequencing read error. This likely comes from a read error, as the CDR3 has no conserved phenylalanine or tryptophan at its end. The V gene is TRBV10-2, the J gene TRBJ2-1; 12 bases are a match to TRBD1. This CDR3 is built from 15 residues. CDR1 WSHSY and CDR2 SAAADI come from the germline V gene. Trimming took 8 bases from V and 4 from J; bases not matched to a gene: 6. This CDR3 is CASGDRGLGYNEQFS. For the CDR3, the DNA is TGCGCCAGCGGGGACAGGGGGCTAGGGTACAATGAGCAGTTCTCC.

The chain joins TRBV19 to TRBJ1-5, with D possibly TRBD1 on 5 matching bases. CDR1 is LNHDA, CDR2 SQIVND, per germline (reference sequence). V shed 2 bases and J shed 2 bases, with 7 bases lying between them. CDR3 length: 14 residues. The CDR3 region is CASSILGGNQPQHF. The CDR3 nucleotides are TGTGCCAGTAGTATATTGGGGGGCAATCAGCCCCAGCATTTT.

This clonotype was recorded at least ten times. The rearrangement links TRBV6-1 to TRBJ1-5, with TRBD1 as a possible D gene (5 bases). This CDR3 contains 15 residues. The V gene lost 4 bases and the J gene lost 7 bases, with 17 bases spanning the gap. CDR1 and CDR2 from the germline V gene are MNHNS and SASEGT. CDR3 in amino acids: CASSGFSGGEQPQHF. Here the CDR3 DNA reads TGTGCCAGCAGTGGATTTTCGGGGGGAGAGCAGCCCCAGCATTTT.

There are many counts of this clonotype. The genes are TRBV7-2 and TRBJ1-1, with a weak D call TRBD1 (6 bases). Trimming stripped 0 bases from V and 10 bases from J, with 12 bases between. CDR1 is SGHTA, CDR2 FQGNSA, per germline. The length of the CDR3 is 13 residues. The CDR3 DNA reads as TGTGCCAGCAGCTTAGCAGGGGGACTTGGAGCTTTCTTT. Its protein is CASSLAGGLGAFF.

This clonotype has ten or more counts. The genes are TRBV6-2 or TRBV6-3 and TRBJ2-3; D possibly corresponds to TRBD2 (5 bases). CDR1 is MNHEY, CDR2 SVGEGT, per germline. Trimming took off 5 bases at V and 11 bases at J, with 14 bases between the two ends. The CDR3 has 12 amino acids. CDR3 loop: CASSKGAREQYF. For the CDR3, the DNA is TGTGCCAGCAGTAAGGGAGCCCGAGAGCAGTATTTT.

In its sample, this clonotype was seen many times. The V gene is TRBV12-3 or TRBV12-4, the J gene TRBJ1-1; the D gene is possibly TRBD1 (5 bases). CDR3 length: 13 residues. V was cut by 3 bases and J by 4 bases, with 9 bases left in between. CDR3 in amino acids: CASSLGGSTEAFF. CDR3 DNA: TGTGCCAGCAGTTTGGGGGGAAGCACTGAAGCTTTCTTT.